This T cell receptor beta chain was sequenced for a study of cytomegalovirus exposure and HLA in healthy donors. In the study overall: Early released data comprised tens of millions of unique TCRs from HLA-typed donors.

General study results and limits: Sequence variants that were highly shared formed a cluster that was likely a sequencing artifact. HLA-A and HLA-B allele assignments for most subjects were reportedly predicted accurately using TCR beta sequences.

The PCR had 60 Vbeta and 13 Jbeta primers. In the original processing: A follow-up analysis tallied 60 million to 85 million unique TCR beta chains, roughly 11 million shared. Here immunoSEQ multiplex PCR was the method, and the copy in TCRdb shows in-frame clones only, minus some. V, J and clone size reflect that table, while D and trimming were determined from the DNA. This table has fewer than 95,000 clones, 65% to 75% appearing once. Regarding this clone: The antigen remains undetermined.

This sequence originates from a woman between 40 and 50 years old in good health and CMV-seropositive. The specimen sequenced was PBMCs.

This CDR3 reads CASSPDINYGYTF. The CDR3 DNA is TGCGCCAGCAGCCCGGACATTAACTATGGCTACACCTTC. The genes are TRBV4-3 and TRBJ1-2, with TRBD1 as a possible D gene (5 bases). The CDR3 covers 13 residues. Germline V CDR1 and CDR2: LGHNA, YSLEER. The V end was cut by 4 bases, the J end by 1 base, with 7 bases between.